The rows below give T cell receptor beta chains drawn from one sample of a study of blood T cell repertoires in COVID-19. Here immunoSEQ multiplex PCR was the method, and the copy in TCRdb shows in-frame clones only, minus some. Altogether 200,000 to 250,000 clones are present, just over 85% being singletons, with the ten largest covering roughly 1.5%. Sequencing was carried out using peripheral blood. The receptors originated from a man younger than 30 with active or convalescent COVID-19. Both conserved end residues are part of each CDR3. A D gene is named only where the DNA matches it firmly. Clone size appears in some rows only: once, few, many, or a class for an expanded clone.

CDR3nt: TGCGCCAGCAGTGATAAGCGGGGGACCTACAATGAGCAGTTCTTC
CDR3aa: CASSDKRGTYNEQFF
j_gene: TRBJ2-1
v_gene: TRBV10-1
d_gene: TRBD2
abundance: NA

CDR3nt: TGCGCCAGCAGCCTTGGACTAGCGCCCAATGAGCAGTTCTTC
CDR3aa: CASSLGLAPNEQFF
j_gene: TRBJ2-1
v_gene: TRBV4-3
d_gene: TRBD2
abundance: NA

CDR3nt: TGTGCCAGCAGTGAAGGTGGTCGGGGCTGGCTAGCGGGACAAGAGACCCAGTACTTC
CDR3aa: CASSEGGRGWLAGQETQYF
j_gene: TRBJ2-5
v_gene: TRBV2
d_gene: TRBD2
abundance: NA

CDR3nt: TGTGCCAGCCAGAAGGAGGGCGGGAACACTGAAGCTTTCTTT
CDR3aa: CASQKEGGNTEAFF
j_gene: TRBJ1-1
v_gene: TRBV6-5
d_gene: NA
abundance: NA

CDR3nt: TGTGCCAGCAGCTCCAGAGGGACACCGAACACTGAAGCTTTCTTT
CDR3aa: CASSSRGTPNTEAFF
j_gene: TRBJ1-1
v_gene: TRBV11-1
d_gene: NA
abundance: NA

CDR3nt: TGTGCCTGGAACTCAGGGGTCAGGGTCGGGGCCAACGTCCTGACTTTC
CDR3aa: CAWNSGVRVGANVLTF
j_gene: TRBJ2-6
v_gene: TRBV30
d_gene: NA
abundance: few

CDR3nt: TGTGCCAGCTCACCAGTCCCGGGACAGGGGGCCGCTGAAGCTTTCTTT
CDR3aa: CASSPVPGQGAAEAFF
j_gene: TRBJ1-1
v_gene: TRBV18
d_gene: TRBD1
abundance: NA

CDR3nt: TGTGCCACCAGTGCTTCACCCAGCGGCCGGGTTTTCGCTGAGCAGTTCTTC
CDR3aa: CATSASPSGRVFAEQFF
j_gene: TRBJ2-1
v_gene: TRBV24-1
d_gene: NA
abundance: NA

CDR3nt: TGTGCCAGCAGCCAAGGAGGTATGGCAGAGACCCAGTACTTC
CDR3aa: CASSQGGMAETQYF
j_gene: TRBJ2-5
v_gene: TRBV3-1/TRBV3-2
d_gene: NA
abundance: NA

CDR3nt: TGTGCCAGCACCTCGACCGGGACAGGGGTTCGCGAGCAGTACTTC
CDR3aa: CASTSTGTGVREQYF
j_gene: TRBJ2-7
v_gene: TRBV7-2
d_gene: TRBD1
abundance: NA

CDR3nt: TGTGCCAGCAGCGCACCTAGCGGGAGTCTCCAAGAGACCCAGTACTTC
CDR3aa: CASSAPSGSLQETQYF
j_gene: TRBJ2-5
v_gene: TRBV7-2
d_gene: TRBD2
abundance: NA

CDR3nt: TGTGCCAGTAGCCCGGGACAGGGACCTGGAAACACCATATATTTT
CDR3aa: CASSPGQGPGNTIYF
j_gene: TRBJ1-3
v_gene: TRBV19
d_gene: TRBD1
abundance: NA

CDR3nt: TGCGCCAGCAGCTTTGGGGGAGGGAACACTGAAGCTTTCTTT
CDR3aa: CASSFGGGNTEAFF
j_gene: TRBJ1-1
v_gene: TRBV5-1
d_gene: NA
abundance: NA

CDR3nt: TGTGCCAGCAGTTTAACCAGGAATCAGCCCCAGCATTTT
CDR3aa: CASSLTRNQPQHF
j_gene: TRBJ1-5
v_gene: TRBV27
d_gene: NA
abundance: NA